These 9 T cell receptor beta chains came from one sample sequenced in a study of blood T cell repertoires in COVID-19. Assay used: immunoSEQ multiplex PCR; TCRdb lists only in-frame clones, some missing. Among under 170,000 clones listed, over 65% were seen once. The sequenced material came from peripheral blood. These TCRs come from a man between 65 and 85 years old with acute or convalescent COVID-19.

This clone was observed a single time. This rearrangement joins TRBV24-1 to TRBJ2-3; 13 bases are a match to TRBD2. With V trimmed by 6 bases and J by 3 bases, 5 bases remained unmatched. The CDR3 spans 16 residues. Germline V gives CDR1 KGHDR, CDR2 SFDVKD. The CDR3 is CATSRTSGSSTDTQYF. CDR3 sequence (DNA): TGTGCCACCAGTAGGACTAGCGGGAGTTCGACAGATACGCAGTATTTT.

J is TRBJ2-1 and V is TRBV5-1; 11 bases are a match to TRBD1. Germline loops: CDR1 SGHRS, CDR2 YFSETQ. With 4 bases clipped from V and 6 bases from J, the junction kept 6 bases outside the gene matches. This CDR3 has 15 amino acids. The CDR3 DNA reads as TGCGCCAGCAGCCCTTCCGGGACAGGGGGCAATGAGCAGTTCTTC. Protein: CASSPSGTGGNEQFF.

A word on this clone: A much more abundant neighbour one base away suggests this may be a read error. The chain recombines TRBV28 with TRBJ1-6; no firm D call. The CDR3 is made up of 12 amino acids. CDR1 and CDR2 from the germline V gene are MDHEN and SYDVKM. Trimming stripped 3 bases from V and 7 bases from J, with 4 bases between. The CDR3 protein is CASSFQNSPLHF. The CDR3 region has the DNA TGTGCCAGCAGTTTCCAGAATTCACCCCTCCACTTT. The variable domain in full, with the rest retrieved from reference TRBV28 and TRBJ1-6, is DVKVTQSSRYLVKRTGEKVFLECVQDMDHENMFWYRQDPGLGLRLIYFSYDVKMKEKGDIPEGYSVSREKKERFSLILESASTNQTSMYLCASSFQNSPLHFGNGTRLTVT.

This rearrangement joins TRBV7-9 to TRBJ2-1; D not certain. Deletions cut 4 bases from V and 10 bases from J, with 11 bases between. Germline CDR1 and CDR2: SEHNR and FQNEAQ (reference sequence). CDR3 length: 12 amino acids. The CDR3 sequence: CASSSLMGEQFF. In DNA, the CDR3 is TGTGCCAGCAGCTCCCTTATGGGCGAGCAGTTCTTC.

The rearrangement uses TRBV6-6 and TRBJ1-4, with D unclear. The CDR3 is made up of 12 amino acids. The V and J ends lost 4 bases and 8 bases respectively, with 8 bases between them. CDR1 is MNHNY and CDR2 is SVGAGI in the germline V gene (reference sequence). CDR3 in DNA: TGTGCCAGCAGTTCCTTCTACGAAAAACTGTTTTTT. Translation gives CASSSFYEKLFF.

The chain employs TRBV28 and TRBJ1-2; 9 bases map to TRBD1. V lost 3 bases and J lost 2; bases outside the gene matches: 7. This CDR3 contains 16 residues. CDR1 is MDHEN and CDR2 is SYDVKM in the germline V gene. CDR3 loop: CASSLASGTGNYGYTF. The CDR3 nucleotides are TGTGCCAGCAGTTTGGCGTCCGGGACAGGGAACTATGGCTACACCTTC.

The chain employs TRBV24-1 and TRBJ2-5; 10 positions match TRBD1. The CDR3 has 15 residues. V was clipped by 4 bases and J by 5 bases; unmatched bases: 6. CDR1 and CDR2 from the germline V gene are KGHDR and SFDVKD. The CDR3 loop is CATSDPGQGSETQYF. The CDR3 nucleotides are TGTGCCACCAGTGACCCGGGACAGGGGTCGGAGACCCAGTACTTC.

A word on this clone: Other nucleotide sequences in the sample specify the same CDR3. The V gene is TRBV18, the J gene TRBJ2-7; TRBD2 matches at 7 bases. This CDR3 contains 13 residues. CDR1 is KGHSH and CDR2 is LQKENI in the germline V gene. With 6 bases clipped from V and 3 bases from J, the junction kept 5 bases outside the gene matches. The CDR3 DNA follows: TGTGCCAGCTCCCCGGGACTAAGCTACGAGCAGTACTTC. Its protein product is CASSPGLSYEQYF.

The genes are TRBV4-1 and TRBJ1-1, with TRBD1 as a possible D gene (5 bases). V lost 4 bases, J lost 1 base, and 19 bases lay in between. The germline V gene encodes CDR1 MGHRA and CDR2 YSYEKL. The CDR3 contains 17 residues. The DNA for the CDR3 is TGCGCCAGCAGCCCGGTCCTGGTACGGAGGGGGAACACTGAAGCTTTCTTT. Translating gives CASSPVLVRRGNTEAFF.